What follows are 13 T cell receptor beta chains derived from one specimen sequenced in a study of OX40 agonist ivuxolimab in advanced cancers. Some clones are missing from TCRdb's copy, which holds only in-frame ones; the method was immunoSEQ multiplex PCR. The sample lists some 86,000 clones, 80% to 95% occurring once. The sequencing used CD4+ or CD8+ T cells sorted from blood, collected in a trial of the OX40 agonist ivuxolimab. Receptors were obtained from an adult with an advanced solid tumor such as melanoma, head and neck, liver or kidney cancer.

The chain couples TRBV5-1 to TRBJ2-5, with D perhaps TRBD1 (5 bases). The CDR3 covers 17 residues. In germline, CDR1 is SGHRS, CDR2 YFSETQ. The ends were cut back, 2 bases at V and 1 base at J, with 18 bases in the middle. The CDR3 nucleotides are TGCGCCAGCAGCTTCAATTTTGACAGACTGGGCCAAGAGACCCAGTACTTC. Translating it yields CASSFNFDRLGQETQYF.

This clone showed up just a few times. This chain uses TRBV2 with TRBJ1-5, with D unresolved. V lost 5 bases and J 7 bases, leaving 9 bases between the germline ends. This CDR3 has 12 residues. Per germline, CDR1 SNHLY and CDR2 FYNNEI. The CDR3 here is CASSQNVQPQHF. The CDR3, as DNA: TGTGCCAGCAGTCAAAATGTCCAGCCCCAGCATTTT.

V and J are TRBV28 and TRBJ2-7; 8 nucleotides align to TRBD2. CDR1 MDHEN and CDR2 SYDVKM come from the germline V gene. The CDR3 length is 14 residues. With V trimmed by 5 bases and J by 10 bases, 13 bases remained unmatched. CDR3 DNA sequence: TGTGCCAGCAGTCTCGCGGGAGGCCCCTCTTCCCAGTACTTC. It translates to CASSLAGGPSSQYF.

V and J are TRBV7-9 and TRBJ2-5; 7 positions match TRBD1. The tail of the sequence fits TRBJ2-7 better, so the J call may be wrong. Germline CDR1 SEHNR, CDR2 FQNEAQ (reference sequence). This CDR3 comprises 15 residues. CDR3 region: CASSPIAQGAYEQYF. DNA for the CDR3: TGTGCCAGCAGCCCAATCGCCCAGGGGGCCTACGAGCAGTACTTC.

The rearrangement joins TRBV10-3 to TRBJ2-2; the match to TRBD2 covers 9 bases. V gave up 11 bases and J gave up 5 bases; unmatched junction bases: 9. The CDR3 loop spans 14 amino acids. Germline-derived CDR1 and CDR2 are ENHRY and SYGVKD. The CDR3: CAAARAGGTGELFF. Written as DNA, the CDR3 is TGTGCCGCCGCCAGGGCGGGGGGGACCGGGGAGCTGTTTTTT.

The V and J genes are TRBV5-4 and TRBJ2-7, with TRBD2 matching 8 bases. Per the germline V gene, CDR1 is SGHNT and CDR2 is YYREEE (reference sequence). The CDR3 is made up of 14 amino acids. Germline trimming cut 3 bases from V and 4 bases from J; bases unmatched to any gene: 6. The CDR3: CASSSSGRWYEQYF. CDR3 coding DNA: TGTGCCAGCAGCTCAAGCGGGAGATGGTACGAGCAGTACTTC.

The rearrangement uses TRBV7-2 and TRBJ2-1, with 8 bases lining up with TRBD2. The J segment lost 4 bases and the V segment lost 5 bases, leaving 7 bases of the junction unmatched. Germline CDR1 is SGHTA and CDR2 is FQGNSA. The CDR3 loop spans 15 amino acids. This CDR3 is CASSPTSGPYNEQFF. The DNA of the CDR3 is TGTGCCAGCAGCCCTACTAGCGGTCCTTACAATGAGCAGTTCTTC.

The gene calls are TRBV6-5 and TRBJ2-7, with D perhaps matching TRBD2 (6 bases). CDR3 length: 14 amino acids. Trimming removed 5 bases from V and 2 bases from J, with 13 bases in between. Per the germline V gene, CDR1 is MNHEY and CDR2 is SVGAGI. The CDR3 DNA reads TGTGCCAGCAGTCCGCCGACTAGTACCTACGAGCAGTACTTC. This translates into CASSPPTSTYEQYF.

The chain combines TRBV9 with TRBJ1-1; D uncertain. CDR1 is SGDLS, CDR2 YYNGEE, per germline. This CDR3 is 15 amino acids long. The V and J ends lost 0 bases and 0 bases respectively, with 9 bases between them. The CDR3 DNA reads as TGTGCCAGCAGCGTAGGGCAGTCCATGAACACTGAAGCTTTCTTT. As protein: CASSVGQSMNTEAFF. The full variable domain, its missing parts supplied by reference TRBV9 and TRBJ1-1, is DSGVTQTPKHLITATGQRVTLRCSPRSGDLSVYWYQQSLDQGLQFLIQYYNGEERAKGNILERFSAQQFPDLHSELNLSSLELGDSALYFCASSVGQSMNTEAFFGQGTRLTVV.

The V and J genes are TRBV7-9 and TRBJ1-1; a weak D match, TRBD1 (5 bases). CDR3 size: 14 residues. Trimming removed 5 bases from V and 4 bases from J, with 14 bases in between. Germline CDR1 and CDR2: SEHNR and FQNEAQ (reference sequence). The CDR3 region has the DNA TGTGCCAGCAGCCGGGGAGGGGTTGTCACTGAAGCTTTCTTT. Protein product: CASSRGGVVTEAFF.

The chain carries TRBV28 and TRBJ2-7; maybe TRBD1 (6 bases). Trimming pared 5 bases from V and 5 bases from J, leaving 16 bases between. Germline lookup yields CDR1 MDHEN and CDR2 SYDVKM. This CDR3 is 14 amino acids long. Here the CDR3 reads CASSTITGINEQYF. The DNA for the CDR3 is TGTGCCAGCAGTACAATCACAGGGATCAACGAGCAGTACTTC.

The J gene is TRBJ2-7, the V gene TRBV18, with a possible D match to TRBD1 (5 bases). The CDR3 contains 15 residues. Germline values: CDR1 KGHSH, CDR2 LQKENI. Trimming pared 4 bases from V and 3 bases from J, leaving 16 bases between. This CDR3 reads CASSRTPNQDYEQYF. CDR3 bases: TGTGCCAGCTCACGGACACCTAATCAGGACTACGAGCAGTACTTC. Full variable domain (missing parts from reference TRBV18 and TRBJ2-7): NAGVMQNPRHLVRRRGQEARLRCSPMKGHSHVYWYRQLPEEGLKFMVYLQKENIIDESGMPKERFSAEFPKEGPSILRIQQVVRGDSAAYFCASSRTPNQDYEQYFGPGTRLTVT.

V gene TRBV7-8 combines with J gene TRBJ2-1; 9 positions match TRBD2. The germline V gene encodes CDR1 SGHVS and CDR2 FQNEAQ. The CDR3 extends over 15 amino acids. The V and J ends lost 2 bases and 4 bases, in that order; junction bases with no gene match: 3. The CDR3 sequence is CASSLSTSGYNEQFF. The CDR3, as DNA: TGTGCCAGCAGCTTATCGACTAGCGGTTACAATGAGCAGTTCTTC.